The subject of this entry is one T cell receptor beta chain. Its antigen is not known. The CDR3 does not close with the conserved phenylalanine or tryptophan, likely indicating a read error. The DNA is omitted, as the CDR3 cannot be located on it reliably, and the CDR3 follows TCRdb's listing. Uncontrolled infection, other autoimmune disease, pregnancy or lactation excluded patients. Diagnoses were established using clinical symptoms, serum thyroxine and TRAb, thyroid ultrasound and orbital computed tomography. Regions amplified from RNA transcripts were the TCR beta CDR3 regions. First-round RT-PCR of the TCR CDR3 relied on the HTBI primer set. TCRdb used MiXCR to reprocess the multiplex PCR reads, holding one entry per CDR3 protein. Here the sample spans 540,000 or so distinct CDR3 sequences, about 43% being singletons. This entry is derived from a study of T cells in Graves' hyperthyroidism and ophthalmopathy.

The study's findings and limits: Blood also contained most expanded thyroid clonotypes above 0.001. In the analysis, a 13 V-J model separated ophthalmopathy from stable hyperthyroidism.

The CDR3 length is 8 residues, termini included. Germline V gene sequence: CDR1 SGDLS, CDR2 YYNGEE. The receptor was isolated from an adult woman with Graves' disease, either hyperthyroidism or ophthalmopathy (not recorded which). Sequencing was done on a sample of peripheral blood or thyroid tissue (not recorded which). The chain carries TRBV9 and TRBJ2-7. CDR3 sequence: CASSVEVG.